This T cell receptor (beta chain) was found in a study of beta chain features in type 1 diabetes (dated by TCRdb to the late 2010s). Some background on the complete study: Mean age, gender distribution, total cell number and subset yield did not differ between patients and healthy donors. A total of roughly 99 million sorted cells were examined across all samples, and the number of cells per subset was strongly correlated with RNA yield. Whereas all 30 or so donors provided naive and central memory subsets, regulatory and stem cell-like memory subsets were isolated from just 8 patients and roughly 8 healthy donors. In the study, TCRB repertoires of sorted circulating CD4+ T cell subsets from recently diagnosed type 1 diabetes patients were compared with those of matched healthy donors.

Overall results and qualifications from the work: Fewer insertions and more nucleotide deletions at VDJ recombination sites were observed in patients with type 1 diabetes, implying thymic rearrangement abnormalities. Because the HLA sub-analyses included only small numbers of individuals, any influence of HLA type on TCRB rearrangement was left unresolved. Type 1 diabetes patients showed a moderate but significant shortening of TCRB CDR3 length in all four CD4+ subsets. Shorter templates might be favored by PCR, yet because patient and control samples were amplified and corrected together, any such skew would affect both groups equally. Naive, central memory and regulatory TCRB repertoires appeared more similar among patients than among healthy donors. Sequencing cDNA rather than genomic DNA could over-represent highly expressing activated cells, although activation and CD3 levels did not differ between groups.

To note about this clone: Its cognate antigen has yet to be identified. No per-base quality is available; no much larger clone lies one base away.

The High Capacity cDNA Reverse Transcription Kit was used to reverse transcribe all of the isolated RNA, meaning that expressed TCRB transcripts were what got sequenced. Stem cell-like memory T cell samples underwent survey-depth immunoSEQ sequencing, averaging around 1 million total reads per sample. After sorted cells were lysed in RLT buffer, RNA was extracted with DNase-treated RNeasy Micro or Mini kits, with the choice depending on cell number. Each cell subset was processed separately to prevent cross-contamination, with patient and healthy donor samples processed together. The immunoSEQ multiplex PCR was used to amplify TCRB sequences from cDNA, generating 87-bp fragments that spanned the CDR3 region. Sequencing of the amplicons was performed on the Illumina HiSeq platform. The original methods were these. Synthetic template baselines were used to correct PCR bias computationally, reads within Hamming distance 2 were collapsed together, and singletons that could not be merged were discarded. Reads were aligned against IMGT so that V, D and J genes, CDR3 length and insertions or deletions at six rearrangement sites could be assigned. Clonotype counts were normalized to sorted cell number within each subset before computing true diversity and Gini coefficients with the tcR R package. The overlap coefficient, calculated on TCRB nucleotide sequences, was used to quantify repertoire sharing. The clones in this table, taken by TCRdb from immuneACCESS, are in-frame only. Not every clone is retained; where verified, under half of the shortfall comes from an unresolved V gene, and the cause of the rest is unknown. The D gene and trimming were derived from the DNA, and the V and J assignments and clone size from that table. This sample gives around 45,000 clones in total; approximately 43% of them show up just once. The ten top clones hold approximately 0.13% of the sample.

Each donor gave one peripheral blood draw, around 100 mL on average, collected into heparinised tubes. Naive, central memory, regulatory and stem cell-like memory CD4+ T cells were sorted on a BD FACSAria II using a panel including CD45RO, CCR7, CD25, CD127, CD95 and CD27. Every sorted population had a purity above 98%. PBMCs were separated immediately by Lymphoprep density gradient centrifugation and were stained directly, without being cultured. Samples were stained and sorted in pairs, with one healthy donor and one patient per experiment, so that batch effects were minimized. CDR1 and CDR2 (SGHTA, FQGNSA) derive from the germline V gene. The cysteine opens and the phenylalanine closes a CDR3 of 13 amino acids. The entry retains the CDR3 DNA only, 39 bases that are in frame from base 1. V gives up 4 bases and J gives up 8 bases, and the segment between their germline ends measures 12 bases.

This TCR derives from a man aged 25-45 years with type 1 diabetes. The chain joins TRBV7-2 to TRBJ2-1, with TRBD2 as a weak D call on 6 bases. Sample: stem cell memory CD4+ T cells from blood. The sample's cell subset or site, from its label and the paper: stem cell-like memory CD4+ T cells. CDR3 reads: CASSSWGVDEQFF. The DNA is as follows: TGTGCCAGCAGCTCCTGGGGGGTAGATGAGCAGTTCTTC. Here the CDR3 is joined to the reference TRBV7-2 and TRBJ2-1 genes, and the full variable domain is: GAGVSQSPSNKVTEKGKDVELRCDPISGHTALYWYRQSLGQGLEFLIYFQGNSAPDKSGLPSDRFSAERTGGSVSTLTIQRTQQEDSAVYLCASSSWGVDEQFFGPGTRLTVL.